This T cell receptor beta chain stems from a study of spatial heterogeneity in lung cancer. Looking at the study overall: Samples were obtained from around 73 donors, all untreated early-stage non-small cell lung cancer patients. Combinations of a unique TCR and a UMI were tallied in raw reads, and on average each appeared more than ten times. Study-wide findings and caveats: Compared with follow-up, resection was when ubiquitous expanded tumor TCRs appeared in blood more.

About this clonotype itself: Its antigen is not known.

Stated time point: blood at routine non-recurrence follow-up after resection. From tumor, nontumor lung or frozen PBMC, whole RNA was taken unsorted for sequencing. Single TCR cDNA molecules each had their own unique molecular identifier. TCRdb redid the calling of the 5' RACE reads with MiXCR, one entry per CDR3 protein. The profile covers fewer than 55,000 distinct CDR3 sequences, with less than 9% appearing a single time and less than 45% taken by the ten largest. The sequenced sample was PBMCs, obtained at follow-up. The TCR sequence derives from a female donor with early-stage non-small cell lung cancer.

CDR3 sequence: CATSLFGNPEQPQHF. The CDR3 nucleotides read TGTGCCACCAGCTTGTTCGGGAACCCAGAACAGCCCCAGCATTTT. This chain connects TRBV15 to TRBJ1-5; D is ambiguous. The V end lost 5 bases, the J end lost 7 bases, and 18 bases lay between the germline ends. The CDR3 runs 15 residues. The germline V gene encodes CDR1 LNHNV and CDR2 YYDKDF (reference sequence).